Below, one T cell receptor beta chain is given with its context. The sample comes from a study of technical replicates of blood from several donors. J lost 5 bases, V lost 1 base, and 14 bases had no gene match. The CDR3 spans 18 residues. Germline V gene lookup returns CDR1 SGDLS and CDR2 YYNGEE. Clones were sequenced by immunoSEQ multiplex PCR, and TCRdb holds only the in-frame ones, with some missing. The sample has more than 65,000 clones; about 92% are singletons. The chain uses TRBV9 and TRBJ2-2; 7 nucleotides line up with TRBD1. The clonotype originates from a human donor in good health. Sequencing was done on a sample of T cells isolated from PBMCs. The CDR3 loop is CASSVPLSSGQQTGELFF. CDR3 DNA sequence: TGTGCCAGCAGCGTACCGCTGTCATCGGGACAGCAAACCGGGGAGCTGTTTTTT.